This T cell receptor (beta chain) comes out of a study of regulatory and conventional T cells in RAG deficiency (dated by TCRdb to 2016 to 2017). Broadly, across the study: High-throughput TCR beta sequencing was used to compare the diversity and composition of the Treg, conventional CD4+ and CD8+ T cell repertoires of RAG-deficient patients with those of healthy controls. The study at large found these results: RAG-deficient patients showed markedly lower Shannon entropy and higher Simpson indices than control T-cell subpopulations. All patient T-cell subsets had shorter CDR3 lengths; Omenn syndrome patients showed >80% Treg-Tconv repertoire overlap at nucleotide and amino acid level. For some subjects, some analyses of T-cell subsets were not performed. Compared with controls, Omenn syndrome and CID/AS patients had around 96-fold fewer unique TCR beta sequences in Treg cells, whereas the reduction in the other subsets was around 9.4-fold. The CD25-high CD127-low cells sorted from Omenn syndrome patients may be peripherally activated cells rather than true Treg cells.

Before genomic DNA extraction, conventional CD4+ T cells were purified from blood as CD25-low CD127-high cells. For repertoire analyses, the comparison group consisted of 7 or 8 healthy control donors. Concerning this clone itself: This clone's antigen is unknown. The record has no base qualities; no much larger clone is one base away.

Library creation used the immunoSEQ multiplex PCR assay. Genomic DNA from the sorted T-cell subsets was used to amplify and sequence rearranged TCR beta chain products. Per the authors' processing: Shannon entropy and Simpson indices were used to quantify the repertoire diversity of productive TCR beta rearrangements. Clonal expansion was assessed by the summed frequency of the 100 most abundant productive TCR beta clonotypes among total reads. The TRB repertoires were scored with a self-reactivity index built on which amino acids appear at CDR3beta positions 6 and 7. Repertoire analyses used two-way ANOVA; flow cytometric analyses used Student t or Mann-Whitney tests. TCRdb re-hosts the immuneACCESS table, in-frame sequences only. Its copies lack some clones; in the studies checked, an unresolved V gene accounts for under half of them, and the cause for the rest is not known. The DNA gave D and trimming, while V, J and clone size come from that table. Recorded for this sample are 20,000 to 25,000 clones; 95% to 96% of them occurred a single time. About 1.2% of the sample is taken by the ten largest.

The CDR3 covers 15 residues, taking in both the cysteine and the phenylalanine. CDR3 DNA only is kept here, 45 bases in frame from base 1. V is cut back by 0 bases and J by 8 bases, with 2 bases in the junction unmatched. CDR1 and CDR2 were assigned from the germline V gene as SGHVS and FNYEAQ. These same data were also listed under a study on regulatory T cells. As that second study puts it: The multiplex PCR relied on 52 forward TRBV primers and 13 reverse TRBJ primers, and amplification bias was corrected through assay-based and computational methods. Restricted unique TRB V-J pairs and skewed V and J gene usage were observed in patient repertoires, most markedly in regulatory T cells. Between CD3G-deficient patients and healthy controls, the study compared T-cell receptor beta repertoires in sorted regulatory T cells, conventional CD4+ T cells and CD8+ T cells. Ficoll density separation was used to isolate peripheral blood mononuclear cells. Within the immunoSEQ assay, multiplex PCR amplified rearranged TRB loci from genomic DNA. Sequencing of the TRB amplicons was done on an Illumina HiSeq platform. Custom algorithms error-filtered the raw sequences and aligned the raw sequences to reference gene sequences, after which the immunoSEQ online tools were used for analysis. Frequencies of productive and nonproductive TRB rearrangements were evaluated among both unique and total sequences. Groups were compared by t tests, Mann-Whitney tests or two-way ANOVA performed in Prism software.

The clonotype was recovered from a human donor in good health. Sequencing input: CD25- CD4+ T cells sorted from blood. Here the chain combines TRBV7-6 and TRBJ1-6, with 9 central nucleotides matching TRBD1. The CDR3 protein: CASSLARTGDSPLHF. The DNA reads as follows: TGTGCCAGCAGCTTAGCGCGGACAGGGGATTCACCCCTCCACTTT.